This T cell receptor (beta chain) was obtained from a study of T cell responses to AZD1222 COVID-19 vaccine. Study findings and constraints: Spike was spanned by vaccine-associated CD4 TCRs, which were dominant at 160-218 and 743-854.

Points on this clone: No antigen is known for it.

Here immunoSEQ multiplex PCR was the method, and the copy in TCRdb shows in-frame clones only, minus some. Of around 60,000 clones in the sample, around 82% were seen once. Germline lookup yields CDR1 MGHRA and CDR2 YSYEKL. The J segment lost 3 bases and the V segment lost 5 bases, leaving 3 bases of the junction unmatched. The CDR3 loop spans 14 amino acids. Doses given second, at about 4 or about 12 weeks, were pooled. The sequenced sample was peripheral blood, obtained 28 days after the second AZD1222 dose. The V and J genes are TRBV4-1 and TRBJ2-7; 11 nucleotides agree with TRBD2. This clonotype was obtained from an adult who received the AZD1222 COVID-19 vaccine. The CDR3 DNA follows: TGCGCCAGCAGCTCGGGACTAGCGGACTACGAGCAGTACTTC. Translation: CASSSGLADYEQYF.